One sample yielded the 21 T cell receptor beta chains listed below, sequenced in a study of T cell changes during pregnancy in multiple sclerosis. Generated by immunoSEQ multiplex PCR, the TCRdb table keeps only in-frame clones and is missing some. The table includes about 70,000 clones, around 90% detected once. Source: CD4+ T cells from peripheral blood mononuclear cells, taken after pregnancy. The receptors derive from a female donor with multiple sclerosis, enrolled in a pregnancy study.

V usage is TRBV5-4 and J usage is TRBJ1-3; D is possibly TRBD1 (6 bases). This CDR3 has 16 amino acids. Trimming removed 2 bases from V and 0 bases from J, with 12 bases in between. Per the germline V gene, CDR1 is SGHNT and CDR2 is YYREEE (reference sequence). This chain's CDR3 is CASSFRGDSSGNTIYF. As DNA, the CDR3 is TGTGCCAGCAGCTTCAGGGGAGACAGCTCTGGAAACACCATATATTTT.

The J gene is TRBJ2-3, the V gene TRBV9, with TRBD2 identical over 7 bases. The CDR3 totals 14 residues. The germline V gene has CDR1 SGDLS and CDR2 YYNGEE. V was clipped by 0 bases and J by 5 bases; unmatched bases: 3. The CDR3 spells CASSVAGGKDTQYF. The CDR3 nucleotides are TGTGCCAGCAGCGTAGCGGGAGGAAAAGATACGCAGTATTTT.

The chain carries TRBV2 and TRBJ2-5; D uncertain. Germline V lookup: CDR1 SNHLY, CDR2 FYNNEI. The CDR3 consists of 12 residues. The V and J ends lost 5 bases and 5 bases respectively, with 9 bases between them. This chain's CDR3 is CASSLIMETQYF. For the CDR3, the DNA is TGTGCCAGCAGTCTAATCATGGAGACCCAGTACTTC.

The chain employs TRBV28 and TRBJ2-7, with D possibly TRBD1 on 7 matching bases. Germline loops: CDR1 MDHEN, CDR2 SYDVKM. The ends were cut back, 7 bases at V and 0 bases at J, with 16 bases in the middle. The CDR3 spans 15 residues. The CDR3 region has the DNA TGTGCCAGCACCCCCCGGCAGGGGGGCTCCTACGAGCAGTACTTC. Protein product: CASTPRQGGSYEQYF.

The CDR3 bases are TGTGCCAGCAGCCCTAGCGGATTGAACACTGAAGCTTTCTTT. Its translation: CASSPSGLNTEAFF. The gene calls are TRBV7-3 and TRBJ1-1; D unresolved. Germline CDR1 SGHTA, CDR2 FQGTGA. The CDR3 length is 14 residues. The V end lost 5 bases, the J end lost 0 bases, and 10 bases lay between the germline ends.

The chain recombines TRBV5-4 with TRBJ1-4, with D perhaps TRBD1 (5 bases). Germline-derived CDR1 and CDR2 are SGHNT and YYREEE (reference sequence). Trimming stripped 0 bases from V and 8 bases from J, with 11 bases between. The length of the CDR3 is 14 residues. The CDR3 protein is CASSLVGVTEKLFF. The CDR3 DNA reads TGTGCCAGCAGCTTGGTAGGGGTGACCGAAAAACTGTTTTTT.

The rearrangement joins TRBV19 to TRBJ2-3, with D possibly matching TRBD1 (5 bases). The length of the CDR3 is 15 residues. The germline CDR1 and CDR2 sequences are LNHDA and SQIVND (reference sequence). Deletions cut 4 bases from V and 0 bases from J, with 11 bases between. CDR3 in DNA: TGTGCCAGTAGTACCCCGAGACAGAGCACAGATACGCAGTATTTT. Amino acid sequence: CASSTPRQSTDTQYF.

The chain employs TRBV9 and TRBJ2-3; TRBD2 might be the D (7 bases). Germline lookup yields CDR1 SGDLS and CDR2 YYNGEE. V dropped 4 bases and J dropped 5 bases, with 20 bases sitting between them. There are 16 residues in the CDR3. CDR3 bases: TGTGCCAGCAGCTCTACGAGGGGGGGGGCGCAAGATACGCAGTATTTT. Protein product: CASSSTRGGAQDTQYF.

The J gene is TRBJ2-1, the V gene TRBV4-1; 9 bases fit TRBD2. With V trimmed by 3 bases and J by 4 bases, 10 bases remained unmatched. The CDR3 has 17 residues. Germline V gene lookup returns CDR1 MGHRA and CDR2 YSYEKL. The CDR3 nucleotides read TGCGCCAGCAGCCACCCTAGCGGGACAAATCTATACAATGAGCAGTTCTTC. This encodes CASSHPSGTNLYNEQFF.

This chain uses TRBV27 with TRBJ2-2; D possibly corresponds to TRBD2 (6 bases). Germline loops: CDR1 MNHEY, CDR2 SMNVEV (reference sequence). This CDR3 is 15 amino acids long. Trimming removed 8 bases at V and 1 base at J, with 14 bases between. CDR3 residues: CASRMTRLNTGELFF. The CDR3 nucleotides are TGTGCCAGCCGAATGACTAGGCTGAACACCGGGGAGCTGTTTTTT.

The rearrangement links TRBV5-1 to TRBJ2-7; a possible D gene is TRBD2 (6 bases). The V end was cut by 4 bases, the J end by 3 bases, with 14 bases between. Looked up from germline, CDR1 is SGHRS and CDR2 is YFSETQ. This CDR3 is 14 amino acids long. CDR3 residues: CASSEEGRDYEQYF. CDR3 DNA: TGCGCCAGCAGCGAGGAGGGCAGGGACTACGAGCAGTACTTC.

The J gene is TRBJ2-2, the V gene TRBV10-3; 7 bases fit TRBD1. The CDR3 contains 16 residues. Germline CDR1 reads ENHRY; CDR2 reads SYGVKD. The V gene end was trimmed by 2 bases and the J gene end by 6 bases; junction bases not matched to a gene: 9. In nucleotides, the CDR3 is TGTGCCATCAGTGAGCTTTTTGACAGGGCGGCCGGGGAGCTGTTTTTT. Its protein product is CAISELFDRAAGELFF.

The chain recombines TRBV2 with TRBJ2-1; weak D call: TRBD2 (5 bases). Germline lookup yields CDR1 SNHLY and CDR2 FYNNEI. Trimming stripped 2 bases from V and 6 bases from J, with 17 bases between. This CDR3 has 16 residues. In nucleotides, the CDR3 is TGTGCCAGCAGTGAATGGGGAGCGGAGCAGATCAATGAGCAGTTCTTC. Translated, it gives CASSEWGAEQINEQFF.

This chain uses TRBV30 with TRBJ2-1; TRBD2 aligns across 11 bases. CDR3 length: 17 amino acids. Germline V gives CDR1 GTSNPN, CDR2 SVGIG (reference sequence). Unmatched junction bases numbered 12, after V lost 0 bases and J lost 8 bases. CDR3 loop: CAWSVGLAGGSSDEQFF. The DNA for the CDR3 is TGTGCCTGGAGTGTAGGGTTAGCGGGAGGGAGTAGCGATGAGCAGTTCTTC.

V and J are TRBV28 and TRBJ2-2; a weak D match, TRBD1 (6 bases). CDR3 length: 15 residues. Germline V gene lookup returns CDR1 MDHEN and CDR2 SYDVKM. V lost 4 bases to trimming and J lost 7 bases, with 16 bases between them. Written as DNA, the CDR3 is TGTGCCAGCAGTTCCCTGGACAGAAAGGGCGGGGAGCTGTTTTTT. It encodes CASSSLDRKGGELFF.

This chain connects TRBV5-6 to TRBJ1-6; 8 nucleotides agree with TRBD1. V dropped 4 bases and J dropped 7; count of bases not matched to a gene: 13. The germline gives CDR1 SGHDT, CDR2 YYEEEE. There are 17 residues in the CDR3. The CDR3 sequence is CASSLLDRVGENSPLHF. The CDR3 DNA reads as TGTGCCAGCAGCCTTCTGGACAGGGTGGGGGAAAATTCACCCCTCCACTTT. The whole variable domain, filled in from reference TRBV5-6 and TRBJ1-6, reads DAGVTQSPTHLIKTRGQQVTLRCSPKSGHDTVSWYQQALGQGPQFIFQYYEEEERQRGNFPDRFSGHQFPNYSSELNVNALLLGDSALYLCASSLLDRVGENSPLHFGNGTRLTVT.

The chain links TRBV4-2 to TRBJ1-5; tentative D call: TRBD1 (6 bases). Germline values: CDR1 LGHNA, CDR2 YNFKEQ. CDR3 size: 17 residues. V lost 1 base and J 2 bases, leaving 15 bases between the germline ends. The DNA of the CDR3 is TGTGCCAGCAGCCAAGCTACAGGGTCTACAGGCAATCAGCCCCAGCATTTT. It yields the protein CASSQATGSTGNQPQHF.

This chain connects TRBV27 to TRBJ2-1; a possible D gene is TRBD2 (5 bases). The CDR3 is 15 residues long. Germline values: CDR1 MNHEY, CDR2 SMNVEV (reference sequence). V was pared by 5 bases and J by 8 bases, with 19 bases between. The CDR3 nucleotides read TGTGCCAGCAGTCCGTCAGCGGCGCCTGTTGATGAGCAGTTCTTC. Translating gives CASSPSAAPVDEQFF.

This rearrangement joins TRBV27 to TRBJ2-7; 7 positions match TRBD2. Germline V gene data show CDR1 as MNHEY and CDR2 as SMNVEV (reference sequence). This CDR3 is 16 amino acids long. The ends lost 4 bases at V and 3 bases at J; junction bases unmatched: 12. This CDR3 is CASSSTGLVSLYEQYF. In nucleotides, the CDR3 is TGTGCCAGCAGTTCCACCGGACTAGTAAGCCTCTACGAGCAGTACTTC.

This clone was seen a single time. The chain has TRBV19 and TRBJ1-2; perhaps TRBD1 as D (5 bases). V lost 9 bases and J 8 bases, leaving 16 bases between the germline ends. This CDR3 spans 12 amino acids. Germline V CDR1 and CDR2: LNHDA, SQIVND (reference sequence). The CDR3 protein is CASLSAGVGYTF. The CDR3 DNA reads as TGTGCCAGCCTGAGTGCGGGGGTGGGCTACACCTTC.

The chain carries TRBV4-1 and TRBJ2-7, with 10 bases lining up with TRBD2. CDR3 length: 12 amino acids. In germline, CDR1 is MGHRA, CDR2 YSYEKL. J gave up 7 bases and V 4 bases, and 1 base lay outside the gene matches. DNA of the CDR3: TGCGCCAGCAGCCGGGGACTAGCGGAGCAGTACTTC. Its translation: CASSRGLAEQYF.